One and the same sample provided the 9 T cell receptor beta chains below, sequenced in a study of blood T cell repertoires in COVID-19. Clones were read by immunoSEQ multiplex PCR, and TCRdb kept only the in-frame ones, dropping some. The sample carries about 300,000 clones, approximately 89% recorded once. The sample taken for sequencing was peripheral blood. The receptors were sampled from a woman aged 30 to 39 with COVID-19, enrolled during active disease.

The genes are TRBV12-3 or TRBV12-4 and TRBJ2-2; D is uncertain. Between the trimmed V and J ends, which lost 3 bases and 6 bases, there was a span of 5 bases. The CDR3 spans 12 residues. The CDR3 loop reads CASSFLPGELFF. CDR3 coding DNA: TGTGCCAGCAGTTTTCTTCCCGGGGAGCTGTTTTTT.

DNA of the CDR3: TGTGCCAGCACCTTTACAGTAGCGGGAGGCGAGCAGTACTTC. This encodes CASTFTVAGGEQYF. The gene calls are TRBV6-5 and TRBJ2-7; 10 nucleotides align to TRBD2. V was clipped by 7 bases and J by 6 bases; unmatched bases: 9. The CDR3 is 14 amino acids. Per germline, CDR1 MNHEY and CDR2 SVGAGI.

This sequence joins TRBV19 and TRBJ1-1; D is unresolved. CDR1 LNHDA and CDR2 SQIVND come from the germline V gene (reference sequence). The V end was cut by 5 bases, the J end by 0 bases, with 10 bases between. The CDR3 loop spans 14 amino acids. The DNA of the CDR3 is TGTGCCAGTAGTCCGCGAGACTTGAACACTGAAGCTTTCTTT. Its protein is CASSPRDLNTEAFF.

The V gene is TRBV25-1, the J gene TRBJ2-1; D is perhaps TRBD1 (7 bases). This CDR3 region has 15 residues. The V end lost 2 bases, the J end lost 6 bases, and 14 bases lay between the germline ends. Germline CDR1 is MGHDK and CDR2 is SYGVNS. In DNA form, the CDR3 reads TGTGCCAGCAGTGAACCGGGCCAGGGGGGCAATGAGCAGTTCTTC. Translation: CASSEPGQGGNEQFF.

The V call is TRBV5-1, the J call TRBJ2-7, with 10 bases identical to TRBD2. The germline gives CDR1 SGHRS, CDR2 YFSETQ. The CDR3 spans 17 residues. Trimming at V came to 0 bases and at J to 7 bases, leaving 13 bases not matched to a gene. Here the CDR3 reads CASSLETSGRDLGEQYF. The DNA for the CDR3 is TGCGCCAGCAGCTTGGAGACTAGCGGGCGGGACTTGGGGGAGCAGTACTTC.

V gene TRBV5-8 combines with J gene TRBJ2-5, with 9 bases lining up with TRBD2. The CDR3 spans 16 residues. V lost 4 bases and J lost 2; bases outside the gene matches: 9. From germline, CDR1 is SGHTS and CDR2 YDEGEE. The CDR3 reads CASSLLSGSGQETQYF. CDR3 DNA sequence: TGTGCCAGCAGCCTACTTAGCGGGAGCGGGCAAGAGACCCAGTACTTC.

This chain links TRBV29-1 with TRBJ1-2, with D maybe TRBD1 (5 bases). Germline V CDR1 and CDR2: SQVTM, ANQGSEA. With 0 bases removed from V and 2 bases from J, the gap between germline ends came to 16 bases. This CDR3 has 16 amino acids. CDR3 coding DNA: TGCAGCGTTGAAGATGTTCGCCGGGCAGGGAACTATGGCTACACCTTC. It codes for CSVEDVRRAGNYGYTF.

The rearrangement joins TRBV13 to TRBJ1-1; TRBD1 matches at 9 bases. Per the germline V gene, CDR1 is PRHDT and CDR2 is FYEKMQ (reference sequence). CDR3 length: 15 amino acids. The junction had 4 bases not matched to a gene; V was cut back by 0 bases and J by 5 bases. CDR3 nucleotides: TGTGCCAGCAGCTTAGGTCCCGGGACAGGGACTGAAGCTTTCTTT. Translating it yields CASSLGPGTGTEAFF.

This sequence joins TRBV7-2 and TRBJ1-4; a possible D gene is TRBD1 (6 bases). Germline lookup yields CDR1 SGHTA and CDR2 FQGNSA. The CDR3 has 15 residues. Trimming cost V 6 bases and J 5 bases, with 16 bases left between them. The CDR3 spells CASSVTGRLNEKLFF. The CDR3 bases are TGTGCCAGCAGTGTCACAGGGAGACTGAATGAAAAACTGTTTTTT.